A single T cell receptor (beta chain) is shown here with its context. These data are taken from a study of blood T cell repertoires in COVID-19. About the study: COVID-19 samples, acute and convalescent, were from the United States, Italy and Spain. The cDNA or gDNA used as material had been derived from T cells, B-cell-depleted T cells, or PBMCs.

Authors' analysis steps: Amplification from reference gene primers served as the basis for estimated nucleated cell counts. TCRdb keeps only in-frame clones here, not all; method: immunoSEQ multiplex PCR. V and J calls and clone size are copied from that table; D and trimming were computed from the DNA. The sample includes under 300,000 clones, about four fifths seen only once; the top ten take 4.5% to 7%. The CDR3 is 12 residues long. In germline, CDR1 is LNHDA, CDR2 SQIVND (reference sequence). V was pared by 7 bases and J by 6 bases, with 9 bases between. The chain carries TRBV19 and TRBJ2-2, with D uncertain. The sample comprised peripheral blood. The TCR sequence derives from a man at least 80 years old with acute or convalescent COVID-19. The chain's CDR3 is CASNFLAGELFF. For the CDR3, the DNA is TGTGCCAGTAACTTTCTAGCCGGGGAGCTGTTTTTT.